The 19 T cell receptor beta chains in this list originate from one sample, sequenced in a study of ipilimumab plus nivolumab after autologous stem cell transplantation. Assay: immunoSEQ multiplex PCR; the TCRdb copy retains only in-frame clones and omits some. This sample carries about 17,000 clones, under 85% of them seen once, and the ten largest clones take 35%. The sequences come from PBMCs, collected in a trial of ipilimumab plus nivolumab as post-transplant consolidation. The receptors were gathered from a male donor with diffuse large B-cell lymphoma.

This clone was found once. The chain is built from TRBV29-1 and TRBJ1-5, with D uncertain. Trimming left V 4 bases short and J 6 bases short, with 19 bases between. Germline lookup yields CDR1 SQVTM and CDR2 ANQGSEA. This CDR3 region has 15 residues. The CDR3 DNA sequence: TGCAGCGTTGGTTCGTCGCCAGACCCGTCTCAGCCCCAGCATTTT. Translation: CSVGSSPDPSQPQHF.

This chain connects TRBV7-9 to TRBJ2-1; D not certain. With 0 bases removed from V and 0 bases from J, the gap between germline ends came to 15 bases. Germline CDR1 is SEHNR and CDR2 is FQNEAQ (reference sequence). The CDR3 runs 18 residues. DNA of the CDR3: TGTGCCAGCAGCTTAGCTCGGGCAGGACCATACTCCTACAATGAGCAGTTCTTC. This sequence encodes CASSLARAGPYSYNEQFF. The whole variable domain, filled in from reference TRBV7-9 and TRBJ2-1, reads DTGVSQNPRHKITKRGQNVTFRCDPISEHNRLYWYRQTLGQGPEFLTYFQNEAQLEKSRLLSDRFSAERPKGSFSTLEIQRTEQGDSAMYLCASSLARAGPYSYNEQFFGPGTRLTVL.

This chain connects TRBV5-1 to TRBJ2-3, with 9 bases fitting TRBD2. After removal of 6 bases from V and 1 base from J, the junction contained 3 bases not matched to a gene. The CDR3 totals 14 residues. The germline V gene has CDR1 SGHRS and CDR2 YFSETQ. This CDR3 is CASTQREGTDTQYF. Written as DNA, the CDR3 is TGCGCCAGCACTCAGCGGGAGGGCACAGATACGCAGTATTTT.

CDR3 sequence (DNA): TGCGCCAGCAGCCAAGCATCAGGGGGCGGGTCACCCCTCCACTTT. It codes for CASSQASGGGSPLHF. The V gene is TRBV4-1, the J gene TRBJ1-6, with 8 bases matching TRBD1. V dropped 1 base and J dropped 10; count of bases not matched to a gene: 6. CDR1 and CDR2 from the germline V gene are MGHRA and YSYEKL. This CDR3 region has 15 residues.

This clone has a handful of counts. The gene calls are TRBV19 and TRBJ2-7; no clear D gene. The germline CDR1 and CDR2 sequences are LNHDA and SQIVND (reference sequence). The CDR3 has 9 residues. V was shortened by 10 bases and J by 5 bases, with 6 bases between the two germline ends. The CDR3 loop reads CATGHEQYF. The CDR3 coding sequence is TGTGCCACAGGCCACGAGCAGTACTTC.

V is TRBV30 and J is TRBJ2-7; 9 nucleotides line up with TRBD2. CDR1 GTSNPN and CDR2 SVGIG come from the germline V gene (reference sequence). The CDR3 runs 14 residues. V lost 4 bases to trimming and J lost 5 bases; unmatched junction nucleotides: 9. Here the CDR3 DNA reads TGTGCCTGGACCCCGGCGGGGGGGGGCGACGAGCAGTACTTC. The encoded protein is CAWTPAGGGDEQYF.

The CDR3, as DNA: TGTGCCAGCAGCCCGGCCGACCGAATTACTAACTATGGCTACACCTTC. It encodes CASSPADRITNYGYTF. The chain uses TRBV5-5 and TRBJ1-2; D is uncertain. Germline values: CDR1 SGHKS, CDR2 YYEKEE (reference sequence). V lost 4 bases, J lost 0 bases, and 16 bases lay in between. The CDR3 extends over 16 amino acids.

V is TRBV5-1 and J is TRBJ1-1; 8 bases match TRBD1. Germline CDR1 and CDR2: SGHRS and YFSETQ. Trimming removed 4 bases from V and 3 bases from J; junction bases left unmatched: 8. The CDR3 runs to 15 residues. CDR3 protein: CASSTPGTGDTEAFF. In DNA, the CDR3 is TGCGCCAGCAGCACGCCCGGGACAGGAGACACTGAAGCTTTCTTT.

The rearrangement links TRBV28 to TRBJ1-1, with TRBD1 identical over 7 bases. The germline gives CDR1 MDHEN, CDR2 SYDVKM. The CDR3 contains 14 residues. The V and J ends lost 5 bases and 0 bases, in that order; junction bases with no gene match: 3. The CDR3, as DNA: TGTGCCAGCAGTCCGGGACAGATGAACACTGAAGCTTTCTTT. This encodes CASSPGQMNTEAFF.

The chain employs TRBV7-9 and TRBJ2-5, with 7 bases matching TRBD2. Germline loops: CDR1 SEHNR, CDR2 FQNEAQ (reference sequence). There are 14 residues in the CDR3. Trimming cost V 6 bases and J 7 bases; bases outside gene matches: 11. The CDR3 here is CASSLSGNGGTQYF. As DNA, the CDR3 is TGTGCCAGCAGTTTGAGCGGGAATGGCGGGACCCAGTACTTC.

CDR3 in DNA: TGTGCCAGCAGTTACTCCAGAATGACGGGCTACACCTTC. Residues: CASSYSRMTGYTF. V gene TRBV6-5 combines with J gene TRBJ1-2; the D is unclear. V was cut by 0 bases and J by 8 bases, with 10 bases left in between. The CDR3 spans 13 residues. Germline CDR1 is MNHEY and CDR2 is SVGAGI.

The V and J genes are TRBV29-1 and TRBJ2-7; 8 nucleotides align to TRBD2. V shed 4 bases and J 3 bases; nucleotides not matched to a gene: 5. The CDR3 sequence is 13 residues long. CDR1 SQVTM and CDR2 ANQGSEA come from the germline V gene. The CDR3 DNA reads TGCAGCGTTGTAATAGCGGGGAGCTACGAGCAGTACTTC. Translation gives CSVVIAGSYEQYF.

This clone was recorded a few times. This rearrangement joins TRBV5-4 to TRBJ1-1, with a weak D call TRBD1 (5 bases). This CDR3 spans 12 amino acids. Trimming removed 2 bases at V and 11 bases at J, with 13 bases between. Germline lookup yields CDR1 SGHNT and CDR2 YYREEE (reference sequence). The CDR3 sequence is CASSLGDKGAFF. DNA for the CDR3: TGTGCCAGCAGCTTAGGGGATAAGGGGGCTTTCTTT. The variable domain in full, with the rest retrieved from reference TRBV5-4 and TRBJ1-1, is ETGVTQSPTHLIKTRGQQVTLRCSSQSGHNTVSWYQQALGQGPQFIFQYYREEENGRGNFPPRFSGLQFPNYSSELNVNALELDDSALYLCASSLGDKGAFFGQGTRLTVV.

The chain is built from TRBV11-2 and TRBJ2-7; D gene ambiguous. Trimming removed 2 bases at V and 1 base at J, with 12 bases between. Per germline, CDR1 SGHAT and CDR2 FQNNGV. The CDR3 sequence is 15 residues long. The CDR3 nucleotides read TGTGCCAGCAGCTTATATATGGACGGTTCCTACGAGCAGTACTTC. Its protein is CASSLYMDGSYEQYF.

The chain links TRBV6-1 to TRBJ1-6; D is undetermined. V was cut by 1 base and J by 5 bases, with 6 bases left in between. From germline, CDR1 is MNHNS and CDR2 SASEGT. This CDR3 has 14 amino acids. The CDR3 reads CASSEVGNNSPLHF. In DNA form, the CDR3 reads TGTGCCAGCAGTGAAGTTGGGAATAATTCACCCCTCCACTTT.

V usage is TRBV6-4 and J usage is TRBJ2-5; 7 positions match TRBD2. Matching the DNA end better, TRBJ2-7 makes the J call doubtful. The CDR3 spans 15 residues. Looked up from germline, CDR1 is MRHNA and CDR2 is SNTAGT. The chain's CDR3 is CASSFRKRDSYEQYF. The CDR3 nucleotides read TGTGCCAGCAGTTTCCGTAAGCGGGACTCCTACGAGCAGTACTTC.

CDR3 protein: CASSSDETQYF. The CDR3, as DNA: TGTGCCAGCAGCTCCGACGAGACCCAGTACTTC. V and J are TRBV11-2 and TRBJ2-5; D not certain. The V gene's germline CDR1 is SGHAT and CDR2 FQNNGV. This CDR3 contains 11 residues. V lost 4 bases to trimming and J lost 5 bases, with 5 bases between them.

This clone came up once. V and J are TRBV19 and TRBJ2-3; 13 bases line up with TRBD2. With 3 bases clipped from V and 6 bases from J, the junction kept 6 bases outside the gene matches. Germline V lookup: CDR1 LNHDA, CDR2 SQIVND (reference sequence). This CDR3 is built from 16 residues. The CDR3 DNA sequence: TGTGCCAGTAGTATTACTAGCGGGGGGGCCTCGGATACGCAGTATTTT. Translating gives CASSITSGGASDTQYF. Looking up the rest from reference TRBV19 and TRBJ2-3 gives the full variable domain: DGGITQSPKYLFRKEGQNVTLSCEQNLNHDAMYWYRQDPGQGLRLIYYSQIVNDFQKGDIAEGYSVSREKKESFPLTVTSAQKNPTAFYLCASSITSGGASDTQYFGPGTRLTVL.

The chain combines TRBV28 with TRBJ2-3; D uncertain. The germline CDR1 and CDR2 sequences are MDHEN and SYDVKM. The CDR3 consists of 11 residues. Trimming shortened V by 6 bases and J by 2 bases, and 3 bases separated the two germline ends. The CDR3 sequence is CASRSTDTQYF. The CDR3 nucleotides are TGTGCCAGCAGGTCCACAGATACGCAGTATTTT.